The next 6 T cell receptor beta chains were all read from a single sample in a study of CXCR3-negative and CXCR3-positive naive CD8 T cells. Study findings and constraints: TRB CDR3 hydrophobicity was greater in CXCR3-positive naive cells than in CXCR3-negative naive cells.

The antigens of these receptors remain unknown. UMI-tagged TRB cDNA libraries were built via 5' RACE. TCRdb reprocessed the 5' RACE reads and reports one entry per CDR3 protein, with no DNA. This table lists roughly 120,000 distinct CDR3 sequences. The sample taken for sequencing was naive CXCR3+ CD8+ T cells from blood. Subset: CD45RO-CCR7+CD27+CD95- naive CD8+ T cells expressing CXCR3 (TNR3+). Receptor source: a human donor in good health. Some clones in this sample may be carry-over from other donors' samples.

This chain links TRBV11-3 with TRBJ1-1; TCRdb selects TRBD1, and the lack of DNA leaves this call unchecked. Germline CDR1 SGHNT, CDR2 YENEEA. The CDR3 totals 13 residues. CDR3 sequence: CASSLGHNTEAFF.

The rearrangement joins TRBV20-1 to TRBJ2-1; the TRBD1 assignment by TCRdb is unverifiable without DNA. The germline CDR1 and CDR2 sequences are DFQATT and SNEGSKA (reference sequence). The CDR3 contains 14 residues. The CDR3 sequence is CSARGRGRNNEQFF.

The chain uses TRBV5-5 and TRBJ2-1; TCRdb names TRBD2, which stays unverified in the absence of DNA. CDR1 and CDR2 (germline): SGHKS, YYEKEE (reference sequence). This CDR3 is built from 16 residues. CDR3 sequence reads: CASSLERLLAIHEQFF.

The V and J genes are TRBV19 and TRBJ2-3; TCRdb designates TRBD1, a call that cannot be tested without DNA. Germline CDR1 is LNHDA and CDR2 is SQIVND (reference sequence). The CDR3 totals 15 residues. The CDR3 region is CASSDRGQSTDTQYF.

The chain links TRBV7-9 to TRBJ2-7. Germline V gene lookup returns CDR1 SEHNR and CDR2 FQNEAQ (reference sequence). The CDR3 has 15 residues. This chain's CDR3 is CASSFVGSSSYEQYF. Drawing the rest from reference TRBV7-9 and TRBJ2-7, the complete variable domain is DTGVSQNPRHKITKRGQNVTFRCDPISEHNRLYWYRQTLGQGPEFLTYFQNEAQLEKSRLLSDRFSAERPKGSFSTLEIQRTEQGDSAMYLCASSFVGSSSYEQYFGPGTRLTVT.

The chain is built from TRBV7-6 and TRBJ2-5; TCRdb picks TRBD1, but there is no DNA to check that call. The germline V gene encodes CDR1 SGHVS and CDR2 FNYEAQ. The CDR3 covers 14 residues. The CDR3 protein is CASSLAGGPETQYF.